The present TCR beta chain was sequenced within a study of response to subunit inactivated influenza vaccine. This clonotype turned up a few times. One entry per CDR3 protein, called by TCRdb with MiXCR from the RT-PCR reads. The sample has around 790,000 distinct CDR3 sequences, 21% seen once. Germline CDR1 ENHRY, CDR2 SYGVKD. This CDR3 is built from 16 residues. The trim removed 0 bases at V and 7 bases at J, leaving 6 bases unmatched. The source of this sequence is a man aged 50 to 59 who received an inactivated influenza vaccine. The material sequenced was PBMCs from blood, taken more than 4 days after vaccination. This chain uses TRBV10-3 with TRBJ2-7; TRBD2 aligns across 13 bases. CDR3: CAISESGLAGVSEQYF. The CDR3 DNA follows: TGTGCCATCAGTGAGTCAGGACTAGCGGGAGTTTCGGAGCAGTACTTC.